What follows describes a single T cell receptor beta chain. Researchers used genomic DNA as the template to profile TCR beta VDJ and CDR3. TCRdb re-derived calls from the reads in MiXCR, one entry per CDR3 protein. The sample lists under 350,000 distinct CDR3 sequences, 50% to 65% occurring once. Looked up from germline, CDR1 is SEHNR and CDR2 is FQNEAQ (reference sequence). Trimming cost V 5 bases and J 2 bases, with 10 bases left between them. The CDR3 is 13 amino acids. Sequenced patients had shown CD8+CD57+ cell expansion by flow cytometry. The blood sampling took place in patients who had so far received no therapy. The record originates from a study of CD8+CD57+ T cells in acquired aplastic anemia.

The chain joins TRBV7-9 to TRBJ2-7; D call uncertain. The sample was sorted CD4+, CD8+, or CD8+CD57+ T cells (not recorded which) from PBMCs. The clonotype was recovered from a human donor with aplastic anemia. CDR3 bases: TGTGCCAGCAGCCCTAAAGGGACCTACGAGCAGTACTTC. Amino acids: CASSPKGTYEQYF.